These 20 T cell receptor beta chains originate from one sample sequenced in a study of technical replicates of blood from several donors. Some clones are missing from TCRdb's copy, which holds only in-frame ones; the method was immunoSEQ multiplex PCR. The repertoire holds tens of thousands of clones, with about 90% as singletons. Sequences were obtained from T cells isolated from PBMCs. The receptors here all came from a human donor in good health.

The chain has TRBV2 and TRBJ2-2; maybe TRBD2 (5 bases). V was cut by 11 bases and J by 1 base, with 11 bases left in between. The CDR3 runs 13 residues. The germline CDR1 and CDR2 sequences are SNHLY and FYNNEI. This CDR3 reads CARKAGNTGELFF. The CDR3 DNA reads TGTGCCCGTAAGGCGGGGAACACCGGGGAGCTGTTTTTT.

The CDR3 sequence: CAWSPTGVGGYTF. For the CDR3, the DNA is TGTGCCTGGAGTCCGACAGGGGTAGGTGGCTACACCTTC. The chain joins TRBV30 to TRBJ1-2, with 8 bases aligning to TRBD1. The CDR3 has 13 amino acids. J was trimmed by 7 bases and V by 2 bases; bases with no gene match: 6. Germline CDR1 GTSNPN, CDR2 SVGIG (reference sequence).

V usage is TRBV19 and J usage is TRBJ1-2, with 7 bases matching TRBD1. The CDR3 runs to 15 residues. V dropped 9 bases and J dropped 5; count of bases not matched to a gene: 15. CDR1 and CDR2 (germline): LNHDA, SQIVND (reference sequence). Here the CDR3 DNA reads TGTGCCAGCAACCGGACCCCGGGACAGATGTATGGCTACACCTTC. It yields the protein CASNRTPGQMYGYTF.

The rearrangement uses TRBV5-4 and TRBJ2-1, with 7 bases fitting TRBD2. V shed 1 base, J shed 3 bases, and the junction held 1 base outside the gene matches. This CDR3 has 14 residues. CDR1 is SGHNT and CDR2 is YYREEE in the germline V gene (reference sequence). CDR3 protein: CASSLWGGYNEQFF. CDR3 coding DNA: TGTGCCAGCAGCTTGTGGGGGGGCTACAATGAGCAGTTCTTC. Together with reference TRBV5-4 and TRBJ2-1, the CDR3 gives the full variable domain: ETGVTQSPTHLIKTRGQQVTLRCSSQSGHNTVSWYQQALGQGPQFIFQYYREEENGRGNFPPRFSGLQFPNYSSELNVNALELDDSALYLCASSLWGGYNEQFFGPGTRLTVL.

The rearrangement joins TRBV15 to TRBJ1-5, with 10 bases fitting TRBD1. Germline trimming cut 6 bases from V and 3 bases from J; bases unmatched to any gene: 5. Per germline, CDR1 LNHNV and CDR2 YYDKDF (reference sequence). The CDR3 runs to 15 residues. CDR3 DNA: TGTGCCACCAGAGAAGACAGGGGGCCCAATCAGCCCCAGCATTTT. Protein: CATREDRGPNQPQHF.

This clone was observed once. CDR3 sequence: CASSSDRVPYSPLHF. The CDR3 nucleotides are TGTGCCAGCAGTTCGGACAGGGTTCCCTATTCACCCCTCCACTTT. V and J are TRBV6-6 and TRBJ1-6; TRBD1 agrees at 8 bases. Germline assignment: CDR1 MNHNY and CDR2 SVGAGI (reference sequence). V trimming: 4 bases; J trimming: 8 bases; junction bases outside the gene matches: 7. This CDR3 is built from 15 residues.

The chain joins TRBV19 to TRBJ2-7; 7 bases are shared with TRBD1. V dropped 1 base and J dropped 6; count of bases not matched to a gene: 9. The CDR3 totals 15 residues. The germline gives CDR1 LNHDA, CDR2 SQIVND (reference sequence). In nucleotides, the CDR3 is TGTGCCAGTAGTATAGTCGGACAGGCCCGGGCCGAGCAGTACTTC. Translation: CASSIVGQARAEQYF.

V usage is TRBV20-1 and J usage is TRBJ2-1; D possibly corresponds to TRBD1 (6 bases). Trimming cost V 5 bases and J 7 bases, with 9 bases left between them. There are 11 residues in the CDR3. Germline V lookup: CDR1 DFQATT, CDR2 SNEGSKA (reference sequence). The DNA of the CDR3 is TGCAGTGCTCGTCAGGGGAATGAGCAGTTCTTC. It specifies CSARQGNEQFF.

This clone was recorded a few times. The chain links TRBV5-1 to TRBJ1-1; tentatively, D is TRBD1 (5 bases). The germline gives CDR1 SGHRS, CDR2 YFSETQ. This CDR3 comprises 15 residues. With 3 bases removed from V and 1 base from J, the gap between germline ends came to 13 bases. CDR3 nucleotides: TGCGCCAGCAGCTCCCAGAAGACAGCGAACACTGAAGCTTTCTTT. It codes for CASSSQKTANTEAFF.

The CDR3 loop is CASSLGDMNTEAFF. CDR3 nucleotide sequence: TGCGCCAGCAGCTTGGGGGACATGAACACTGAAGCTTTCTTT. The V call is TRBV5-1, the J call TRBJ1-1, with D possibly being TRBD1 (6 bases). The V end lost 0 bases, the J end lost 0 bases, and 6 bases lay between the germline ends. Germline V gene sequence: CDR1 SGHRS, CDR2 YFSETQ. The CDR3 is 14 amino acids.

The chain is built from TRBV6-1 and TRBJ2-1; TRBD2 matches 10 bases. CDR3 length: 15 amino acids. V shed 3 bases and J 6 bases; nucleotides not matched to a gene: 5. Germline values: CDR1 MNHNS, CDR2 SASEGT. The CDR3 nucleotides are TGTGCCAGCAGTGAGAGGGCTAGCGGGAGCAATGAGCAGTTCTTC. Translating it yields CASSERASGSNEQFF.

The J gene is TRBJ2-1, the V gene TRBV7-3, with TRBD1 as a possible D gene (6 bases). CDR3 length: 12 residues. V was cut by 3 bases and J by 8 bases, with 8 bases left in between. Germline lookup yields CDR1 SGHTA and CDR2 FQGTGA. The CDR3 sequence is CASSFPGDEQFF. DNA for the CDR3: TGTGCCAGCAGCTTCCCAGGGGATGAGCAGTTCTTC. Looking up the rest from reference TRBV7-3 and TRBJ2-1 gives the full variable domain: GAGVSQTPSNKVTEKGKYVELRCDPISGHTALYWYRQSLGQGPEFLIYFQGTGAADDSGLPNDRFFAVRPEGSVSTLKIQRTERGDSAVYLCASSFPGDEQFFGPGTRLTVL.

The J gene is TRBJ2-3, the V gene TRBV5-1; 8 bases are a match to TRBD1. V shed 4 bases and J 2 bases; nucleotides not matched to a gene: 6. Germline CDR1 is SGHRS and CDR2 is YFSETQ. The CDR3 spans 15 residues. This CDR3 is CASSPGTGYTDTQYF. The CDR3, as DNA: TGCGCCAGCAGCCCGGGGACAGGTTACACAGATACGCAGTATTTT.

This rearrangement joins TRBV28 to TRBJ1-5; D is unclear. Deletions cut 5 bases from V and 5 bases from J, with 16 bases between. The CDR3 totals 15 residues. Germline V gives CDR1 MDHEN, CDR2 SYDVKM. The chain's CDR3 is CASSPETRLDQPQHF. In DNA form, the CDR3 reads TGTGCCAGCAGTCCCGAAACCCGGTTGGATCAGCCCCAGCATTTT.

This chain uses TRBV27 with TRBJ2-4; unclear D gene. CDR3 length equals 15 residues. Germline CDR1 reads MNHEY; CDR2 reads SMNVEV (reference sequence). The V and J ends lost 9 bases and 8 bases respectively, with 23 bases between them. This CDR3 reads CASLPNPFTKDIQYF. CDR3 in DNA: TGTGCCAGTCTACCCAACCCCTTTACTAAGGACATTCAGTACTTC.

The V and J genes are TRBV6-4 and TRBJ1-1; D uncertain. Germline V lookup: CDR1 MRHNA, CDR2 SNTAGT. Trimming removed 4 bases at V and 1 base at J, with 7 bases between. This CDR3 spans 13 amino acids. The CDR3 protein is CASSGSENTEAFF. CDR3 DNA sequence: TGTGCCAGCAGTGGGTCAGAGAACACTGAAGCTTTCTTT.

The chain combines TRBV18 with TRBJ2-3; unclear D gene. The V gene's germline CDR1 is KGHSH and CDR2 LQKENI. This CDR3 has 14 amino acids. V lost 3 bases and J 3 bases, leaving 10 bases between the germline ends. The CDR3: CASSPSTVTDTQYF. CDR3 in DNA: TGTGCCAGCTCACCGTCAACTGTTACAGATACGCAGTATTTT.

This clone has a handful of counts. The genes are TRBV28 and TRBJ2-6; maybe TRBD2 (6 bases). V shed 7 bases and J shed 4 bases, with 11 bases lying between them. The germline CDR1 and CDR2 sequences are MDHEN and SYDVKM. This CDR3 is built from 14 residues. The CDR3, as DNA: TGTGCCAGCATACGGGGGTCCGGGGCCAACGTCCTGACTTTC. Amino acids: CASIRGSGANVLTF.

The J gene is TRBJ1-1, the V gene TRBV4-1, with unresolved D. The V gene's germline CDR1 is MGHRA and CDR2 YSYEKL. Trimming pared 3 bases from V and 0 bases from J, leaving 17 bases between. This CDR3 region has 17 residues. The CDR3 loop reads CASSHILRTPMNTEAFF. The CDR3 coding sequence is TGCGCCAGCAGCCATATACTTAGGACTCCAATGAACACTGAAGCTTTCTTT.

The V and J genes are TRBV5-1 and TRBJ1-1, with TRBD1 as a possible D gene (6 bases). V lost 4 bases and J lost 0, with 13 bases in between. The CDR3 runs to 15 residues. Germline V CDR1 and CDR2: SGHRS, YFSETQ. CDR3 loop: CASSPVGGMNTEAFF. The CDR3 DNA reads as TGCGCCAGCAGCCCGGTAGGGGGTATGAACACTGAAGCTTTCTTT. Using reference TRBV5-1 and TRBJ1-1 for the parts outside the CDR3, the full variable domain is KAGVTQTPRYLIKTRGQQVTLSCSPISGHRSVSWYQQTPGQGLQFLFEYFSETQRNKGNFPGRFSGRQFSNSRSEMNVSTLELGDSALYLCASSPVGGMNTEAFFGQGTRLTVV.